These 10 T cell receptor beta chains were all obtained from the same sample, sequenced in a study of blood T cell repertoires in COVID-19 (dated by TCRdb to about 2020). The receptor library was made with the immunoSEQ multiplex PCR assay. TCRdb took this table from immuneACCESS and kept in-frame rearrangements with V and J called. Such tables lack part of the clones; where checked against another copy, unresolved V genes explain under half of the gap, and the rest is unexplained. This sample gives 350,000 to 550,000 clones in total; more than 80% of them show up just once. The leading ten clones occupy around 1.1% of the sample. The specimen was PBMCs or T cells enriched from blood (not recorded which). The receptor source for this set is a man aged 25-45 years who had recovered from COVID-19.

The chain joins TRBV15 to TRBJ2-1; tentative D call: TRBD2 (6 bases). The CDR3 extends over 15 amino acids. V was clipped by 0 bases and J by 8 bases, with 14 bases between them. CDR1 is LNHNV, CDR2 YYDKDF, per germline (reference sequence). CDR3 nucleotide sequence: TGTGCCACCAGCAGAGAATTAGGAGGGGTTGATGAGCAGTTCTTC. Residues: CATSRELGGVDEQFF.

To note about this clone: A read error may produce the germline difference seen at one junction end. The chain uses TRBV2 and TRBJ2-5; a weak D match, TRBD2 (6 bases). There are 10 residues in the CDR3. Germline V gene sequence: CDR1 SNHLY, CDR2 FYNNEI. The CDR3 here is CGSGVETQYF. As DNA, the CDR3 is TGCGGGAGTGGAGTGGAGACCCAGTACTTC.

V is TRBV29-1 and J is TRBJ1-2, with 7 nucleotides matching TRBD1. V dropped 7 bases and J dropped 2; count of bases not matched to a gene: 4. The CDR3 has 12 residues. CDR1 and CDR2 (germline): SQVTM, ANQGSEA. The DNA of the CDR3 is TGCAGCGGGACACAGGGGAACTATGGCTACACCTTC. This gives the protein CSGTQGNYGYTF.

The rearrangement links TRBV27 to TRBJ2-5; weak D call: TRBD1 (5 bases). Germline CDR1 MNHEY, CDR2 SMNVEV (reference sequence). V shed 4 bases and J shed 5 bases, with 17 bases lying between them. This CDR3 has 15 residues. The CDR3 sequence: CASSSPKGPGETQYF. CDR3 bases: TGTGCCAGCAGTTCACCCAAGGGGCCCGGGGAGACCCAGTACTTC.

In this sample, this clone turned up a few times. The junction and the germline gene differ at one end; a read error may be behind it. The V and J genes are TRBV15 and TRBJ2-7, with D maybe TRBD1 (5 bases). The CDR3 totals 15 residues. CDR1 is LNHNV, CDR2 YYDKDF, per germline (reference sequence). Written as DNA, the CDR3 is TGTGCCACCAGCGGAGACAGACCAGGGCCCTACGAGCAGTACTTC. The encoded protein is CATSGDRPGPYEQYF.

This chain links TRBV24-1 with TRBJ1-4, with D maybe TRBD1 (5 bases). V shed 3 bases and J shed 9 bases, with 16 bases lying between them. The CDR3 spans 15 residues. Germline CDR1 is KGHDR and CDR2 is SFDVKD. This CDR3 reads CATSDGAFGHQKLFF. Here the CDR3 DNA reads TGTGCCACCAGTGATGGGGCGTTCGGCCACCAAAAACTGTTTTTT.

This CDR3 reads CASSLVGLAVSYEQYF. The CDR3 bases are TGTGCCAGCAGCTTAGTAGGACTAGCGGTCTCCTACGAGCAGTACTTC. The V call is TRBV7-2, the J call TRBJ2-7; 10 bases are shared with TRBD2. J gave up 0 bases and V 1 base, and 3 bases lay outside the gene matches. CDR1 is SGHTA, CDR2 FQGNSA, per germline. This CDR3 has 16 residues.

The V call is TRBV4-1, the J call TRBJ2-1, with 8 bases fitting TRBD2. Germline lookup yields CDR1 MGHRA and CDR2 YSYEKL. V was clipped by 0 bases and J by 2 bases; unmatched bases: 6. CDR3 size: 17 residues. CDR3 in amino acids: CASSQDPSGSPYNEQFF. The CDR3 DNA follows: TGCGCCAGCAGCCAAGATCCCAGCGGGAGCCCCTACAATGAGCAGTTCTTC.

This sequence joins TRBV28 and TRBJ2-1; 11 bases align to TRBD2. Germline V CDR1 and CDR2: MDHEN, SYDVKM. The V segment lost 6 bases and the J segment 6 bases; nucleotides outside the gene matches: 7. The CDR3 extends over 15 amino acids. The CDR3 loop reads CASRTGLAATNEQFF. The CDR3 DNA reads TGTGCCAGCAGAACGGGACTAGCGGCTACCAATGAGCAGTTCTTC.

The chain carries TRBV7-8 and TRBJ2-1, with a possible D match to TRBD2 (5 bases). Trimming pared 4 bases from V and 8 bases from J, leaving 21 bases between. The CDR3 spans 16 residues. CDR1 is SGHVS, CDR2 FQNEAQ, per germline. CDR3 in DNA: TGTGCCAGCAGCTCCGAGACTAAACCCCTTAGGGATGAGCAGTTCTTC. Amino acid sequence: CASSSETKPLRDEQFF.